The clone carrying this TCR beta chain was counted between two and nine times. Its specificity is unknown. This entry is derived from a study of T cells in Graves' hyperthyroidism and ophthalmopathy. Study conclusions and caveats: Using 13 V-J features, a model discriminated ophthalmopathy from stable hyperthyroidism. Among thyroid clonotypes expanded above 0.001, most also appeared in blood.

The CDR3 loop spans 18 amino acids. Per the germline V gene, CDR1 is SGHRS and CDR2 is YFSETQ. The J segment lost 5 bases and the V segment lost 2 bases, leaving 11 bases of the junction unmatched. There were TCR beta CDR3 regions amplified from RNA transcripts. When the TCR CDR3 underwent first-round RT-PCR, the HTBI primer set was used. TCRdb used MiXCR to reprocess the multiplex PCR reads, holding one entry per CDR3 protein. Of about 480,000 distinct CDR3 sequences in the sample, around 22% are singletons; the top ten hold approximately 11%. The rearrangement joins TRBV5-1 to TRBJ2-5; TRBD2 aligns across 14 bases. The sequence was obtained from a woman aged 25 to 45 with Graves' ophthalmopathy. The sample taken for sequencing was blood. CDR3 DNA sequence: TGCGCCAGCAGCTTAGGGACTAGCGGGGGCCACGCACGGGAGACCCAGTACTTC. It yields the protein CASSLGTSGGHARETQYF.